This section outlines one TCR beta chain sequence together with its context. Its antigen is not known. The treatment: oral pan-JAK inhibitor, 5-10 mg twice daily. Researchers gathered lesional scalp punch biopsies and peripheral blood from patients with alopecia areata. After isolation, RNA underwent reverse transcription to generate cDNA as the sequencing template. Clones were read by immunoSEQ multiplex PCR, and TCRdb kept only the in-frame ones, dropping some. The table has hundreds of thousands of clones, 45% to 70% seen once; the top ten hold 0.8% to 1%. The sample comes from a study of CD8+ T cells in alopecia areata. Study-wide background: The percentage of affected scalp area served as the score of severity for treated patients. General study findings and limits: Tofacitinib delivered significant drops in scalp clonality and in expanded CD8+ clones among the top 100.

V was cut by 2 bases and J by 5 bases, with 10 bases left in between. CDR3 size: 13 residues. CDR1 GTSNPN and CDR2 SVGIG come from the germline V gene (reference sequence). The sequence was collected from a human donor with alopecia areata. The sequencing here drew on CD4+ T cells sorted from blood, taken between weeks 51 and 52, from a patient treated with tofacitinib. V is TRBV30 and J is TRBJ1-5; D remains unclear. The CDR3 region is CAWSRGGHQPQHF. The DNA of the CDR3 is TGTGCCTGGAGTCGGGGAGGGCATCAGCCCCAGCATTTT.